This T cell receptor (beta chain) was captured by sequencing in a study of early T cells in non-severe SARS-CoV-2 infection. The CDR3 extends over 14 amino acids. Germline V gene data show CDR1 as MGHRA and CDR2 as YSYEKL. V was shortened by 2 bases and J by 1 base, with 8 bases between the two germline ends. This clonotype came up many times. One entry per CDR3 protein, called by TCRdb with MiXCR from the 5' RACE reads. The data show 25,000 to 35,000 distinct CDR3 sequences, under 5.5% seen once. The chain links TRBV4-1 to TRBJ2-5; D is undetermined. The sequence was collected from an adult who was a healthcare worker with PCR-confirmed SARS-CoV-2 infection or an uninfected control (not recorded which). The source material was whole blood, sampled at baseline. CDR3 DNA sequence: TGCGCCAGCAGCCAACAGGAGATCCAAGAGACCCAGTACTTC. Amino acids: CASSQQEIQETQYF.